The clone carrying this T cell receptor (beta chain) appeared many times. Antigen unknown. The germline gene is not matched at one end of the junction; a read error may be the cause. Germline values: CDR1 SSHAT, CDR2 FNYEAQ (reference sequence). The CDR3 is 16 amino acids. This entry comes from a study of neurological immune-mediated disorders. Findings and limits, study-wide: Because no CDR3 amino acid sequences were shared across subjects by expanded clones, private repertoires were suggested in all groups.

A total of 2 million PBMCs stored at -80 degrees C provided the unsorted libraries. 5'RACE with 10-nucleotide random UMIs produced the cDNA. TCRdb reprocessed the 5' RACE reads with MiXCR, giving one entry per CDR3 protein. This sample has about 62,000 distinct CDR3 sequences; under 5.5% occur once, and the top ten carry around 3.5%. Sequencing used PBMCs. The chain combines TRBV7-7 with TRBJ2-2; maybe TRBD1 (5 bases). The receptor comes from a woman aged 50 to 65 with multiple sclerosis. The CDR3 reads CASSKLRGANTGELFF. Written as DNA, the CDR3 is TGTGCTAGCAGCAAATTAAGGGGCGCGAACACCGGGGAGCTGTTTTTT.